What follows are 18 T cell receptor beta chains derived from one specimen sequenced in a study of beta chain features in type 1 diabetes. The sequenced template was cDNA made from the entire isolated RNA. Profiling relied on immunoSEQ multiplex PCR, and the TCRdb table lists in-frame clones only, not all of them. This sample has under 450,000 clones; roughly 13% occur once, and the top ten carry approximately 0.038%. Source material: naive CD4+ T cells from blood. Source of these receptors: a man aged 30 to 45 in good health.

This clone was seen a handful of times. The chain's CDR3 is CSAGGRLGNTEAFF. The CDR3 bases are TGCAGCGCCGGAGGGCGGCTCGGGAACACTGAAGCTTTCTTT. This chain uses TRBV29-1 with TRBJ1-1, with D unclear. The CDR3 contains 14 residues. Germline assignment: CDR1 SQVTM and CDR2 ANQGSEA. Trimming pared 7 bases from V and 1 base from J, leaving 16 bases between.

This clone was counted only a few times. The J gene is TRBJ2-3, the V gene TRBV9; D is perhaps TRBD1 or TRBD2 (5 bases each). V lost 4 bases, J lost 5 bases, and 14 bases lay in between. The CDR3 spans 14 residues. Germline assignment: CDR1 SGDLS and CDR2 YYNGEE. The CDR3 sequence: CASSPGTKGDTQYF. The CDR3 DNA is TGTGCCAGCAGCCCTGGGACGAAGGGAGATACGCAGTATTTT.

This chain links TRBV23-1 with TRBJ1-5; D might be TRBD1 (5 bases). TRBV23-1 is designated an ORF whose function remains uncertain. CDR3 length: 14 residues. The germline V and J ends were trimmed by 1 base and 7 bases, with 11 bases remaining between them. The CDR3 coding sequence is TGCGCCAGCAGTCAATTTCAGGGACGACAGCCCCAGCATTTT. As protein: CASSQFQGRQPQHF.

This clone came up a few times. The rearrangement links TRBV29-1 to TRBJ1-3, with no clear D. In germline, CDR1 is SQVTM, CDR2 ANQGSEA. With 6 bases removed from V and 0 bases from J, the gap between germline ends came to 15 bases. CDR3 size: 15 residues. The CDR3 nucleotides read TGCAGCGTGTCCGGGAGATCCTTCTCTGGAAACACCATATATTTT. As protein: CSVSGRSFSGNTIYF. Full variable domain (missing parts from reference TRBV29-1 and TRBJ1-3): SAVISQKPSRDICQRGTSLTIQCQVDSQVTMMFWYRQQPGQSLTLIATANQGSEATYESGFVIDKFPISRPNLTFSTLTVSNMSPEDSSIYLCSVSGRSFSGNTIYFGEGSWLTVV.

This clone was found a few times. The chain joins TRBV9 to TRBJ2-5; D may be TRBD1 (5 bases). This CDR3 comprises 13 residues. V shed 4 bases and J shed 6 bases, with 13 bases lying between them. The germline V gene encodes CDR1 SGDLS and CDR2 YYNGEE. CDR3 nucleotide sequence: TGTGCCAGCAGCATCACCGACAGTAAGACCCAGTACTTC. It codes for CASSITDSKTQYF.

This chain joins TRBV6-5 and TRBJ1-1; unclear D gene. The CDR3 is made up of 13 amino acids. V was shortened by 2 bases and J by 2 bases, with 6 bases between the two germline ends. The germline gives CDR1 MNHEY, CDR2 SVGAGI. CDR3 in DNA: TGTGCCAGCAGTTACGCAGAAAACACTGAAGCTTTCTTT. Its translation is CASSYAENTEAFF.

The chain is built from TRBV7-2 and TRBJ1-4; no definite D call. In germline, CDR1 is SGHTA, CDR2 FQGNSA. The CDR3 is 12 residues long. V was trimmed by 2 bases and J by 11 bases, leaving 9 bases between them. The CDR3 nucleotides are TGTGCCAGCAGCTTAACCGGAGTTAAACTGTTTTTT. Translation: CASSLTGVKLFF.

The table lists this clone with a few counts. CDR3 nucleotide sequence: TGTGCCAGCAGCCCTATGGGAGATACGCAGTATTTT. Protein: CASSPMGDTQYF. The V and J genes are TRBV7-2 and TRBJ2-3; D uncertain. The CDR3 spans 12 residues. Germline CDR1 is SGHTA and CDR2 is FQGNSA. V was trimmed by 5 bases and J by 5 bases, leaving 8 bases between them.

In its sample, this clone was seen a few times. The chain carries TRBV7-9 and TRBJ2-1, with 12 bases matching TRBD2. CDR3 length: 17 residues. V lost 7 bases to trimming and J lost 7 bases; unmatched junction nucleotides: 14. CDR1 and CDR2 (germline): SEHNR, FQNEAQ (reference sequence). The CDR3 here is CASTPGVGLAGLNEQFF. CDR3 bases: TGTGCCAGCACCCCCGGGGTTGGACTAGCGGGATTAAATGAGCAGTTCTTC.

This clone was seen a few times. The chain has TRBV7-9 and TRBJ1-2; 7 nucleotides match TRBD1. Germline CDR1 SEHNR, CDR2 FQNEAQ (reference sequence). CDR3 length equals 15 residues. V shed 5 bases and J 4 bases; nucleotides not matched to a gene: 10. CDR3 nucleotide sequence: TGTGCCAGCAGCCCTCGACAGGGCACTGGCTATGGCTACACCTTC. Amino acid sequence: CASSPRQGTGYGYTF.

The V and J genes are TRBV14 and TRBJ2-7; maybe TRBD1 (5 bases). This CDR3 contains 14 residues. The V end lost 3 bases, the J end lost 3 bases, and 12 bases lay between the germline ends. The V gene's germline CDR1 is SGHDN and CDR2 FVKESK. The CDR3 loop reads CASSQGRRDYEQYV. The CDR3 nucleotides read TGTGCCAGCAGCCAGGGGCGAAGGGACTACGAGCAGTACGTC.

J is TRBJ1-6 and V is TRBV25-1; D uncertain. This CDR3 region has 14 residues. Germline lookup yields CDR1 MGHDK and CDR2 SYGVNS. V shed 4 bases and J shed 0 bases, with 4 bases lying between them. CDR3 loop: CASSGISYNSPLHF. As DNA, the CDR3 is TGTGCCAGCAGTGGAATCTCCTATAATTCACCCCTCCACTTT. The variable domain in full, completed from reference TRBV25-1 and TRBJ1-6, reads EADIYQTPRYLVIGTGKKITLECSQTMGHDKMYWYQQDPGMELHLIHYSYGVNSTEKGDLSSESTVSRIRTEHFPLTLESARPSHTSQYLCASSGISYNSPLHFGNGTRLTVT.

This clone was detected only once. CDR3 residues: CASSSTDNYGYTF. CDR3 in DNA: TGTGCCAGCAGCTCGACGGATAACTATGGCTACACCTTC. The chain recombines TRBV7-2 with TRBJ1-2; no clear D. This CDR3 contains 13 residues. CDR1 and CDR2 (germline): SGHTA, FQGNSA. The ends were cut back, 4 bases at V and 1 base at J, with 7 bases in the middle.

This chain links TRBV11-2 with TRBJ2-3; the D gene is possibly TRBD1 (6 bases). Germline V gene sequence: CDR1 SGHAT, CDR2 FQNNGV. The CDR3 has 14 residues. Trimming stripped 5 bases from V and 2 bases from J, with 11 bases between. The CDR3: CASSVTGFTDTQYF. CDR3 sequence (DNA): TGTGCCAGCAGCGTGACAGGATTCACAGATACGCAGTATTTT.

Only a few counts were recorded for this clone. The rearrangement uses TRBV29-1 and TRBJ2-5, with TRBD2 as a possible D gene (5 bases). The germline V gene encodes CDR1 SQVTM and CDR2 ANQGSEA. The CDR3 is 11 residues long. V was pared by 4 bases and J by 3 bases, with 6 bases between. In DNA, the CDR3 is TGCAGCGTTGTCGGGGAAGAGACCCAGTACTTC. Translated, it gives CSVVGEETQYF.

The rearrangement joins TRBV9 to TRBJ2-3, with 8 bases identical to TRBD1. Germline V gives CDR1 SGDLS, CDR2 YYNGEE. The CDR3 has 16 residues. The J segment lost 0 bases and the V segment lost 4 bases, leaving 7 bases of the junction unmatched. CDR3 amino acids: CASSFTGGLSTDTQYF. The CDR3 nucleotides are TGTGCCAGCAGCTTTACAGGGGGGCTTAGCACAGATACGCAGTATTTT.

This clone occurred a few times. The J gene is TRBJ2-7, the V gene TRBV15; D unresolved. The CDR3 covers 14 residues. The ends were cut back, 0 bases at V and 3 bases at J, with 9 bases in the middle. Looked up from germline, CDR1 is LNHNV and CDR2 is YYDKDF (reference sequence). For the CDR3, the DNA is TGTGCCACCAGCAGAGATCGGGCGGTCTACGAGCAGTACTTC. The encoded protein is CATSRDRAVYEQYF.

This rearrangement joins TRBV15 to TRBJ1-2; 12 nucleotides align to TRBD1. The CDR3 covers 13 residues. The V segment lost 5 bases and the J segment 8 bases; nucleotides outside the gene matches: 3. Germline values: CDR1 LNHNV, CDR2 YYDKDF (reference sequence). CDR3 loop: CATSGGTGGGYTF. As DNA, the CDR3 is TGTGCCACCAGCGGCGGGACAGGGGGCGGCTACACCTTC.